The sequence of this T cell receptor beta chain was determined in a study of regulatory T cells in long-lasting Graves disease. Time point denoted: newly diagnosed GD, antithyroid drugs for less than 3 months. TCR sequences were obtained from RNA taken from PBMCs. This clonotype was seen at least ten times. Its target is not known. The CDR3 spans 16 residues. Germline assignment: CDR1 SGHTA and CDR2 FQGTGA. The junction had 11 bases not matched to a gene; V was cut back by 5 bases and J by 6 bases. In building TCR beta libraries, iRepertoire HTBI primers were used together with Arm-PCR of CDR3 regions. Original methodology: Segment identification across samples yielded 60 to 80 TRBV and more than 11 TRBJ segments. TCRdb re-called the multiplex PCR reads through MiXCR, storing one row per CDR3 protein. The V and J calls, along with clone size, are taken from TCRdb and not from the paper's own processing. The sample lists roughly 500,000 distinct CDR3 sequences; approximately 12% were seen once.

Study-wide results and caveats: Study was limited to peripheral blood, excluding thyroid tissue. Favoring TRBV28, TRBJ1-2 and TRBJ2-5 was a feature seen in persistent disease. Accuracy could have been hurt by small sample size.

These records were also assigned to another study, of T cells in Graves' hyperthyroidism and ophthalmopathy.

The receptor was derived from a woman aged 25 to 45 with Graves disease. The rearrangement uses TRBV7-3 and TRBJ2-1; TRBD2 agrees at 9 bases. The sequences come from peripheral blood mononuclear cells (PBMCs), collected at new diagnosis, from a patient treated with antithyroid drugs. The chain's CDR3 is CASSPSASGASNEQFF. The CDR3 DNA sequence: TGTGCCAGCAGCCCCTCCGCTAGCGGGGCTAGCAATGAGCAGTTCTTC.